This TCR beta chain emerged from a study of blood T cell repertoires in COVID-19. Study details: From the United States, Italy and Spain came samples of acute and convalescent COVID-19. Sample material is recorded as cDNA or gDNA derived from T cells, B-cell-depleted T cells, or PBMCs.

Patients of the Seattle cohort, enrolled during active infection, were followed longitudinally. In the authors' workflow: Reference gene primer amplification yielded estimated nucleated cell counts. Using immunoSEQ multiplex PCR, the repertoire was profiled, and TCRdb retains in-frame clones only, with some absent. That table furnishes V, J and clone size, whereas the DNA furnished D and trimming. Here the sample spans tens of thousands of clones, approximately 84% being singletons. J lost 4 bases, V lost 1 base, and 2 bases had no gene match. This CDR3 spans 16 amino acids. The germline V gene has CDR1 KGHSH and CDR2 LQKENI.

This sequence originates from a man between 50 and 59 years old with COVID-19, enrolled during active disease. Sequences were obtained from peripheral blood. The rearrangement uses TRBV18 and TRBJ2-3; 13 bases are shared with TRBD2. For the CDR3, the DNA is TGTGCCAGCTCACCACGGACTAGCGGGGGCGCAGATACGCAGTATTTT. This codes for CASSPRTSGGADTQYF.